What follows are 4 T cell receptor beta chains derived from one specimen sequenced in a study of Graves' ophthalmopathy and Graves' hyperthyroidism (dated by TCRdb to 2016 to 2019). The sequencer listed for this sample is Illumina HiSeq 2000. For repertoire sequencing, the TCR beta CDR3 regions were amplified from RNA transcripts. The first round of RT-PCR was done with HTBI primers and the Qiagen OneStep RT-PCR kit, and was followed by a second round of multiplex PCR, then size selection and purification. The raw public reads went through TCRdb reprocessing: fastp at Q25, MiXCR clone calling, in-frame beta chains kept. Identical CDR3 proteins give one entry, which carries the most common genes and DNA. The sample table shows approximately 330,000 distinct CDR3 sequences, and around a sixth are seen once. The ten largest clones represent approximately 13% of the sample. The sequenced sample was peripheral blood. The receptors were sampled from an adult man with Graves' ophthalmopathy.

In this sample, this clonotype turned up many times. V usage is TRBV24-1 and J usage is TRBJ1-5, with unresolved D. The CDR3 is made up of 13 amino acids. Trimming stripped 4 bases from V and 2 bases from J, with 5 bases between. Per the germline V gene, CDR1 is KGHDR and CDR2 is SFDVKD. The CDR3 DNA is TGTGCCACCAGTGAATCTGGCAATCAGCCCCAGCATTTT. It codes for CATSESGNQPQHF.

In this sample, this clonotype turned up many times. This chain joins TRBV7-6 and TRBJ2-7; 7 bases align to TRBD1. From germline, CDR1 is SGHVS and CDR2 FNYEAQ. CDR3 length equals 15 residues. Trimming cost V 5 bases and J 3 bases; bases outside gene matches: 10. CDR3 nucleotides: TGTGCCAGCAGCCCCACACAGGGGTCCGGCTACGAGCAGTACTTC. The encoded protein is CASSPTQGSGYEQYF.

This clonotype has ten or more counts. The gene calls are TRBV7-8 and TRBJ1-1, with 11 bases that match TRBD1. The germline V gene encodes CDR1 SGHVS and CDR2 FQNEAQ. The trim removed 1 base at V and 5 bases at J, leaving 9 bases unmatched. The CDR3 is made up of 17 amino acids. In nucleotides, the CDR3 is TGTGCCAGCAGCTTAGGATCGGGACAGGGGGTGTCGACTGAAGCTTTCTTT. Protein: CASSLGSGQGVSTEAFF.

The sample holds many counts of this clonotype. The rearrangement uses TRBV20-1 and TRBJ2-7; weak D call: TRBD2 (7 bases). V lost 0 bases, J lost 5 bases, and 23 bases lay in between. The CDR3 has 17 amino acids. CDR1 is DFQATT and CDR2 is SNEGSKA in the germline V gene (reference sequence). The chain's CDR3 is CSARDSGGGPRIDEQYF. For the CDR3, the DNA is TGCAGTGCTAGAGATTCGGGCGGGGGCCCCCGAATCGACGAGCAGTACTTC.